Shown below are 20 T cell receptor beta chains from a single sample sequenced in a study of blood T cell repertoires in COVID-19. Generated by immunoSEQ multiplex PCR, the TCRdb table keeps only in-frame clones and is missing some. Counted here are 150,000 to 200,000 clones, approximately 90% occurring once; the ten biggest clones make up approximately 4.5%. The sample comprised peripheral blood. The source of these receptors is a human donor in a cohort sampled during active COVID-19.

V and J are TRBV19 and TRBJ1-3, with 11 bases aligning to TRBD1. V was pared by 6 bases and J by 4 bases, with 8 bases of the junction left unmatched. CDR1 is LNHDA and CDR2 is SQIVND in the germline V gene (reference sequence). CDR3 size: 16 residues. The CDR3 DNA reads TGTGCCAGTAGCCTGGACAGGGGGCGCATCGGAAACACCATATATTTT. This gives the protein CASSLDRGRIGNTIYF.

The chain is built from TRBV6-5 and TRBJ2-7; 10 nucleotides match TRBD1. The V gene end was trimmed by 2 bases and the J gene end by 4 bases; junction bases not matched to a gene: 8. The CDR3 is made up of 16 amino acids. Germline V gives CDR1 MNHEY, CDR2 SVGAGI. This chain's CDR3 is CASSYLLTGGVYEQYF. CDR3 DNA: TGTGCCAGCAGTTACCTCCTGACAGGGGGCGTATACGAGCAGTACTTC.

The chain employs TRBV6-2 or TRBV6-3 and TRBJ1-1, with 7 bases that match TRBD1. Trimming removed 5 bases from V and 2 bases from J; junction bases left unmatched: 2. Germline V gene sequence: CDR1 MNHEY, CDR2 SVGEGT. CDR3 size: 13 residues. DNA for the CDR3: TGTGCCAGCAGTCCAGGGGGAAACACTGAAGCTTTCTTT. Its translation: CASSPGGNTEAFF.

The chain joins TRBV29-1 to TRBJ2-3, with D possibly matching TRBD2 (5 bases). Germline values: CDR1 SQVTM, CDR2 ANQGSEA. This CDR3 contains 16 residues. The V end was cut by 6 bases, the J end by 0 bases, with 19 bases between. The DNA for the CDR3 is TGCAGCGTGAATAGCGCGAAAAGATCTAGCACAGATACGCAGTATTTT. Translated, it gives CSVNSAKRSSTDTQYF.

This chain connects TRBV5-1 to TRBJ2-5, with 8 bases fitting TRBD1. The germline CDR1 and CDR2 sequences are SGHRS and YFSETQ. The CDR3 length is 14 residues. After removal of 2 bases from V and 2 bases from J, the junction contained 2 bases not matched to a gene. CDR3: CASSFRGRQETQYF. CDR3 in DNA: TGCGCCAGCAGCTTCAGGGGGCGACAAGAGACCCAGTACTTC.

The chain carries TRBV11-2 and TRBJ1-2, with TRBD1 matching 8 bases. The CDR3 contains 15 residues. Trimming took 0 bases from V and 5 from J; bases not matched to a gene: 5. The germline V gene has CDR1 SGHAT and CDR2 FQNNGV. DNA of the CDR3: TGTGCCAGCAGCTTAGATCGGCGACAGGGGTATGGCTACACCTTC. Translated, it gives CASSLDRRQGYGYTF.

J is TRBJ1-2 and V is TRBV28; tentatively, D is TRBD1 (5 bases). Germline V CDR1 and CDR2: MDHEN, SYDVKM. Trimming removed 3 bases from V and 0 bases from J, with 8 bases in between. The CDR3 extends over 14 amino acids. CDR3 DNA sequence: TGTGCCAGCAGTTTCCAGGGCTCTAACTATGGCTACACCTTC. It yields the protein CASSFQGSNYGYTF.

This chain links TRBV6-5 with TRBJ1-5; D gene uncertain. Trimming removed 0 bases at V and 6 bases at J, with 12 bases between. This CDR3 is built from 15 residues. Germline CDR1 is MNHEY and CDR2 is SVGAGI. The CDR3 coding sequence is TGTGCCAGCAGTTACTCGAGAGGTCCGGGTCAGCCCCAGCATTTT. It yields the protein CASSYSRGPGQPQHF.

This chain joins TRBV6-5 and TRBJ1-3; 11 positions agree with TRBD1. The germline V gene has CDR1 MNHEY and CDR2 SVGAGI. V lost 0 bases and J lost 2; bases outside the gene matches: 0. The CDR3 is made up of 16 amino acids. The CDR3 DNA follows: TGTGCCAGCAGTTACTCGGGACAGGGGGCTGGAAACACCATATATTTT. Its translation is CASSYSGQGAGNTIYF.

This chain links TRBV7-6 with TRBJ2-1, with TRBD2 identical over 8 bases. Germline trimming cut 1 base from V and 0 bases from J; bases unmatched to any gene: 5. Per the germline V gene, CDR1 is SGHVS and CDR2 is FNYEAQ. This CDR3 contains 17 residues. The CDR3, as DNA: TGTGCCAGCAGCTTAGGAGGCGGGAGGAGCTCCTACAATGAGCAGTTCTTC. It yields the protein CASSLGGGRSSYNEQFF.

The V and J genes are TRBV6-6 and TRBJ1-1; D gene uncertain. The ends were cut back, 1 base at V and 1 base at J, with 10 bases in the middle. This CDR3 is 15 amino acids long. Germline assignment: CDR1 MNHNY and CDR2 SVGAGI (reference sequence). CDR3 sequence: CASSYYGGRNTEAFF. CDR3 in DNA: TGTGCCAGCAGTTACTATGGAGGGCGGAACACTGAAGCTTTCTTT.

This clone occurred a few times. The rearrangement links TRBV14 to TRBJ2-2; TRBD2 matches 9 bases. With 0 bases clipped from V and 3 bases from J, the junction kept 2 bases outside the gene matches. The CDR3 runs to 16 residues. The V gene's germline CDR1 is SGHDN and CDR2 FVKESK. CDR3 DNA sequence: TGTGCCAGCAGCCAAGATCCTAGCGGGGACACCGGGGAGCTGTTTTTT. Amino acids: CASSQDPSGDTGELFF.

The chain employs TRBV6-5 and TRBJ2-1; 12 bases match TRBD1. Trimming removed 6 bases from V and 7 bases from J; junction bases left unmatched: 4. CDR1 and CDR2 (germline): MNHEY, SVGAGI. This CDR3 spans 14 amino acids. CDR3 sequence: CASRGQGAGNEQFF. The CDR3 DNA reads as TGTGCCAGCAGGGGACAGGGGGCAGGGAATGAGCAGTTCTTC.

The chain links TRBV19 to TRBJ1-2; D is uncertain. The germline CDR1 and CDR2 sequences are LNHDA and SQIVND (reference sequence). The CDR3 covers 14 residues. Trimming cost V 0 bases and J 7 bases, with 12 bases left between them. The DNA for the CDR3 is TGTGCCAGTAGTATAGAGCGAGGGAGAGGTGGCTACACCTTC. Protein sequence: CASSIERGRGGYTF. The whole variable domain, remainder taken from reference TRBV19 and TRBJ1-2, is DGGITQSPKYLFRKEGQNVTLSCEQNLNHDAMYWYRQDPGQGLRLIYYSQIVNDFQKGDIAEGYSVSREKKESFPLTVTSAQKNPTAFYLCASSIERGRGGYTFGSGTRLTVV.

The V and J genes are TRBV5-1 and TRBJ1-2; 10 bases are shared with TRBD1. CDR1 SGHRS and CDR2 YFSETQ come from the germline V gene. The V and J ends lost 4 bases and 6 bases, in that order; junction bases with no gene match: 6. The CDR3 runs 14 residues. CDR3 protein: CASSRGGTGDGYTF. The CDR3 DNA sequence: TGCGCCAGCAGCCGCGGTGGGACAGGGGATGGCTACACCTTC.

This sequence joins TRBV25-1 and TRBJ1-1; possibly TRBD1 for D (6 bases). The V end was cut by 6 bases, the J end by 11 bases, with 16 bases between. This CDR3 contains 12 residues. CDR1 and CDR2 from the germline V gene are MGHDK and SYGVNS. The CDR3 bases are TGTGCCAGCAGCGCTACAGGGTTCGCGGCTTTCTTT. Translating it yields CASSATGFAAFF.

The chain is built from TRBV13 and TRBJ2-7, with D perhaps matching TRBD1 (6 bases). CDR3 length equals 19 residues. The ends were cut back, 4 bases at V and 0 bases at J, with 25 bases in the middle. Per germline, CDR1 PRHDT and CDR2 FYEKMQ (reference sequence). This CDR3 is CASSSSGTRGFSSSYEQYF. The CDR3 DNA reads TGTGCCAGCAGCTCCTCCGGGACAAGGGGATTCTCAAGCTCCTACGAGCAGTACTTC. The full variable domain, in which reference TRBV13 and TRBJ2-7 provide the parts outside the CDR3, is AAGVIQSPRHLIKEKRETATLKCYPIPRHDTVYWYQQGPGQDPQFLISFYEKMQSDKGSIPDRFSAQQFSDYHSELNMSSLELGDSALYFCASSSSGTRGFSSSYEQYFGPGTRLTVT.

The genes are TRBV5-1 and TRBJ1-5; D is uncertain. V lost 6 bases and J lost 5, with 15 bases in between. Germline V gene data show CDR1 as SGHRS and CDR2 as YFSETQ. The CDR3 has 14 residues. The CDR3 bases are TGCGCCAGCAAAGAGACGGTCGGAGATCAGCCCCAGCATTTT. Protein: CASKETVGDQPQHF.

The chain employs TRBV6-6 and TRBJ2-5, with 7 bases aligning to TRBD2. Germline CDR1 MNHNY, CDR2 SVGAGI (reference sequence). CDR3 length equals 16 residues. The V gene end was trimmed by 5 bases and the J gene end by 1 base; junction bases not matched to a gene: 10. CDR3 DNA: TGTGCCAGCAGTCGCTCAGCAAGCGGGGCCCAAGAGACCCAGTACTTC. This gives the protein CASSRSASGAQETQYF.

The rearrangement links TRBV19 to TRBJ2-4; TRBD2 agrees at 15 bases. CDR1 LNHDA and CDR2 SQIVND come from the germline V gene (reference sequence). CDR3 length: 17 residues. The V gene end was trimmed by 1 base and the J gene end by 7 bases; junction bases not matched to a gene: 5. CDR3 residues: CASSIGTSGGVLNIQYF. CDR3 sequence (DNA): TGTGCCAGTAGTATAGGGACTAGCGGGGGGGTTCTGAACATTCAGTACTTC.